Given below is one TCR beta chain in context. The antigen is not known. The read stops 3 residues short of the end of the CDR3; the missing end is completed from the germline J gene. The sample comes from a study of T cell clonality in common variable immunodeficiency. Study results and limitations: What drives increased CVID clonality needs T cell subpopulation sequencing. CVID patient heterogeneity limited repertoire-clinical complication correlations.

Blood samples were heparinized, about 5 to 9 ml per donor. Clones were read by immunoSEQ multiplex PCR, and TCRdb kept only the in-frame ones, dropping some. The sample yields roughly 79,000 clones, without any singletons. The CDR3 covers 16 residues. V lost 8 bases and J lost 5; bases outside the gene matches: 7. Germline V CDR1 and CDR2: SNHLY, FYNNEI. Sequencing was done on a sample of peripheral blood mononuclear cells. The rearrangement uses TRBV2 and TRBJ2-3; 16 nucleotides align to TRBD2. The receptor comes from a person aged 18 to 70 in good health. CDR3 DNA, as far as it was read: TGTGCCAGCGGCGGGGGACTAGCGGGAGGGATAGATACG. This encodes CASGGGLAGGIDT. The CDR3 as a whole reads CASGGGLAGGIDTQYF.